The T cell receptor (beta chain) under discussion was sequenced for a study of cytotoxic CD8 clonotypes in ibrutinib-treated CLL (dated by TCRdb to the early 2020s). Background for the entire study: In this cohort, approximately 15 patients were treatment-naive and roughly ten were relapsed/refractory, while roughly 18 had unmutated IGHV. Longitudinal samples were available for about 30% of the 86 trial participants. Cryopreserved peripheral blood mononuclear cells were obtained before treatment, at response, and at either sustained remission or disease progression. Every remission and progressive disease sample was obtained while ibrutinib was still being received by the patients. An average of about 260,000 productive templates and some 100,000 productive rearrangements was obtained per sample. Samples at response were collected after a median of about 12 months of treatment, with a range of about 6 to 36 months. Partial responses were observed in about 24 patients and complete responses in 2; after a median follow-up of roughly 72 months, remission was maintained in 14 patients and progression was observed in some twelve. Paper-wide results and their limitations: Sustained-remission and progressing patients did not have matched sampling times, and lymph node repertoires were not examined. Clonality rose at ibrutinib response, remained stable during sustained remission, and dropped back toward baseline at progression. Baseline clonality exceeded that of age-matched healthy donors and correlated strongly with circulating CD8+ T-cell counts. Public clonotypes were rare and either contracted or stayed stable during treatment, and the rise in clonality at ibrutinib response reflected the expansion of private clonotypes.

V lost 5 bases and J lost 7 bases; the stretch between them is 6 bases long. From the germline V gene (reference sequence), CDR1 is SEHNR and CDR2 is FQNEAQ. From the cysteine up to the phenylalanine, the CDR3 has a length of 11 residues. Only CDR3 DNA remains: 33 bases, in frame from the first base. Each clonotype received, on average, about 10x coverage in deep resolution sequencing performed on a MiSeq, where the target depth lay between 1 in 1 million and 1 in 200,000 T cells. TCR beta libraries were generated with the immunoSEQ hsTCRB Kit. The original pipeline was this. ImmunoSEQ Data Assistant and ImmunoSEQ Analyzer were used for data analysis, and V, D and J genes were assigned according to IMGT definitions. Clonality, which ranges from 0 to 1, was calculated by subtracting the normalized Shannon entropy of productive rearrangement frequencies from one. Only overrepresented clonotypes making up at least 0.05% of each patient's repertoire were included in the public clonotype analysis. Some twelve repertoires from age-matched healthy donors, obtained from immuneACCESS, served as clonality controls. TCRdb stores this immuneACCESS table with in-frame sequences only. Part of the clones is absent; in the studies checked, under half of the shortfall reflects unresolved V genes, and no reason is known for the rest. From that table come the V and J calls and clone size; the DNA was used to work out D and trimming. This sample gives more than 110,000 clones in total; 80% of them show up just once. Jointly, the top ten make up 7.6% of the sample.

About 2 micrograms of genomic DNA were extracted from cryopreserved PBMCs for TCR beta library preparation. High-throughput TCR beta sequencing was performed on longitudinal blood samples from CLL patients receiving ibrutinib monotherapy. Patients were enrolled in a phase 2 open-label single-center ibrutinib monotherapy trial. Remarks on this clone: Its cognate antigen has yet to be identified. No per-base quality is available; no much larger clone lies one base away.

The clonotype originates from a human donor with chronic lymphocytic leukemia. Material: PBMCs, obtained after 36 months of ibrutinib treatment. Here the chain combines TRBV7-9 and TRBJ2-1, with no reliable assignment of the D segment. DNA sequence: TGTGCCAGCAGCCATAGTAATGAGCAGTTCTTC. Its protein product is CASSHSNEQFF.